Presented here are 21 T cell receptor beta chains from one specimen sequenced in a study of T cells after yellow fever vaccination. Each CDR3 protein is one row after TCRdb ran MiXCR on the 5' RACE reads. In the table there are tens of thousands of distinct CDR3 sequences, about 6.6% of which are singletons. The sequencing here drew on CD8+ T cells sorted from PBMCs, taken on the day of the first yellow fever vaccination. All receptors derive from a man between 18 and 29 years old who received the YFV17D yellow fever vaccine.

This clonotype was seen only a few times. V gene TRBV4-1 combines with J gene TRBJ1-5, with 11 bases fitting TRBD1. CDR1 MGHRA and CDR2 YSYEKL come from the germline V gene. With V trimmed by 1 base and J by 4 bases, 6 bases remained unmatched. CDR3 length: 17 residues. The CDR3 sequence: CASSQVLGTGGNQPQHF. The CDR3 DNA reads TGCGCCAGCAGCCAAGTTCTCGGGACAGGGGGTAATCAGCCCCAGCATTTT.

This clonotype has only a few counts. The J gene is TRBJ1-1, the V gene TRBV5-1; D gene uncertain. Deletions cut 1 base from V and 3 bases from J, with 7 bases between. The germline gives CDR1 SGHRS, CDR2 YFSETQ. The CDR3 spans 13 residues. The CDR3 sequence is CASSLPGDTEAFF. As DNA, the CDR3 is TGCGCCAGCAGCTTGCCCGGGGACACTGAAGCTTTCTTT. Together with reference TRBV5-1 and TRBJ1-1, the CDR3 gives the full variable domain: KAGVTQTPRYLIKTRGQQVTLSCSPISGHRSVSWYQQTPGQGLQFLFEYFSETQRNKGNFPGRFSGRQFSNSRSEMNVSTLELGDSALYLCASSLPGDTEAFFGQGTRLTVV.

This clonotype was observed at least ten times. The V and J genes are TRBV5-1 and TRBJ1-1, with 9 bases identical to TRBD1. The CDR3 is 13 residues long. The V gene end was trimmed by 0 bases and the J gene end by 10 bases; junction bases not matched to a gene: 4. The germline V gene encodes CDR1 SGHRS and CDR2 YFSETQ. CDR3 loop: CASSLGDRGGAFF. CDR3 coding DNA: TGCGCCAGCAGCTTGGGCGACAGGGGGGGAGCTTTCTTT.

This clonotype occurred a few times. V and J are TRBV6-5 and TRBJ1-2; D is unresolved. CDR3 length equals 16 residues. The V gene lost 0 bases and the J gene lost 1 base, with 12 bases spanning the gap. Germline V CDR1 and CDR2: MNHEY, SVGAGI. In DNA, the CDR3 is TGTGCCAGCAGTTACTCGATGCAGGTTTATAACTATGGCTACACCTTC. It specifies CASSYSMQVYNYGYTF.

This clonotype was seen ten or more times. The chain couples TRBV10-3 to TRBJ2-7; 7 bases fit TRBD1. V gave up 4 bases and J gave up 2 bases; unmatched junction bases: 5. The CDR3 runs to 14 residues. Germline CDR1 and CDR2: ENHRY and SYGVKD. The CDR3 DNA reads TGTGCCATCAGTGCGGACAGGTCCGCCTACGAGCAGTACTTC. Its translation is CAISADRSAYEQYF.

This clonotype came up a few times. CDR3 residues: CASSFGTRWTDTQYF. For the CDR3, the DNA is TGTGCCAGCAGCTTTGGAACTAGATGGACAGATACGCAGTATTTT. The J gene is TRBJ2-3, the V gene TRBV5-4; D might be TRBD2 (5 bases). CDR3 length: 15 residues. Germline V lookup: CDR1 SGHNT, CDR2 YYREEE (reference sequence). Trimming pared 2 bases from V and 3 bases from J, leaving 13 bases between.

V is TRBV4-1 and J is TRBJ2-5; 12 bases fit TRBD2. Germline CDR1 is MGHRA and CDR2 is YSYEKL. The CDR3 extends over 17 amino acids. The V gene end was trimmed by 4 bases and the J gene end by 7 bases; junction bases not matched to a gene: 13. The CDR3 sequence is CASSPPELAGGLGTQYF. The CDR3, as DNA: TGCGCCAGCAGCCCTCCGGAGCTAGCGGGGGGGCTAGGGACCCAGTACTTC.

The gene calls are TRBV15 and TRBJ2-5; D gene unclear. The CDR3 extends over 17 amino acids. Per germline, CDR1 LNHNV and CDR2 YYDKDF (reference sequence). The V end lost 0 bases, the J end lost 2 bases, and 16 bases lay between the germline ends. CDR3 loop: CATSRDKNGLLQETQYF. The CDR3 bases are TGTGCCACCAGCAGAGATAAGAACGGTCTACTTCAAGAGACCCAGTACTTC. Full variable domain (missing parts from reference TRBV15 and TRBJ2-5): DAMVIQNPRYQVTQFGKPVTLSCSQTLNHNVMYWYQQKSSQAPKLLFHYYDKDFNNEADTPDNFQSRRPNTSFCFLDIRSPGLGDTAMYLCATSRDKNGLLQETQYFGPGTRLLVL.

This clonotype was found a few times. The V and J genes are TRBV6-5 and TRBJ2-7; no clear D. Germline lookup yields CDR1 MNHEY and CDR2 SVGAGI. This CDR3 contains 13 residues. Trimming left V 2 bases short and J 3 bases short, with 8 bases between. For the CDR3, the DNA is TGTGCCAGCAGTTACGGGGAATTCTACGAGCAGTACTTC. Translated, it gives CASSYGEFYEQYF.

This clonotype was observed at least ten times. J is TRBJ2-3 and V is TRBV13, with D possibly called TRBD1 or TRBD2 (5 bases each). The germline gives CDR1 PRHDT, CDR2 FYEKMQ (reference sequence). V lost 5 bases to trimming and J lost 4 bases, with 7 bases between them. The CDR3 is 12 residues long. The CDR3 here is CASSGGADTQYF. The DNA for the CDR3 is TGTGCCAGCAGCGGGGGAGCAGATACGCAGTATTTT. The full variable domain, its missing parts supplied by reference TRBV13 and TRBJ2-3, is AAGVIQSPRHLIKEKRETATLKCYPIPRHDTVYWYQQGPGQDPQFLISFYEKMQSDKGSIPDRFSAQQFSDYHSELNMSSLELGDSALYFCASSGGADTQYFGPGTRLTVL.

This clonotype was observed at least ten times. The V call is TRBV4-1, the J call TRBJ1-6; D might be TRBD1 (6 bases). V lost 6 bases to trimming and J lost 8 bases, with 11 bases between them. This CDR3 region has 13 residues. Germline assignment: CDR1 MGHRA and CDR2 YSYEKL. In DNA form, the CDR3 reads TGCGCCAGCAGGGAGGGGGATTATTCACCCCTCCACTTT. This sequence encodes CASREGDYSPLHF.

This clonotype was counted between two and nine times. The chain is built from TRBV7-6 and TRBJ2-1; 11 positions match TRBD2. V was clipped by 1 base and J by 8 bases; unmatched bases: 4. The V gene's germline CDR1 is SGHVS and CDR2 FNYEAQ. CDR3 length equals 15 residues. CDR3 coding DNA: TGTGCCAGCAGCTTAGTGCTAGCGGGGGGCTATGAGCAGTTCTTC. Protein product: CASSLVLAGGYEQFF.

This clonotype was recorded a few times. The gene calls are TRBV4-2 and TRBJ1-1, with D possibly TRBD1 on 5 matching bases. V was cut by 4 bases and J by 5 bases, with 23 bases left in between. Germline V lookup: CDR1 LGHNA, CDR2 YNFKEQ. This CDR3 is built from 17 residues. The CDR3, as DNA: TGTGCCAGCAGCCGCGAGAGCCCGGTGGGATGGGGGACTGAAGCTTTCTTT. This translates into CASSRESPVGWGTEAFF.

About this clonotype: A much larger clone differs by one base, so this may be a read error. V usage is TRBV7-8 and J usage is TRBJ2-7, with D maybe TRBD1 (6 bases). Per the germline V gene, CDR1 is SGHVS and CDR2 is FQNEAQ. Trimming removed 1 base from V and 7 bases from J, with 20 bases in between. The CDR3 spans 16 residues. CDR3 region: CASSLEGRGSYNEQYF. The DNA of the CDR3 is TGTGCCAGCAGCTTAGAGGGCAGGGGCTCCTACAATGAGCAGTACTTC. Combining the CDR3 with reference TRBV7-8 and TRBJ2-7 gives the whole variable domain GAGVSQSPRYKVAKRGQDVALRCDPISGHVSLFWYQQALGQGPEFLTYFQNEAQLDKSGLPSDRFFAERPEGSVSTLKIQRTQQEDSAVYLCASSLEGRGSYNEQYFGPGTRLTVT.

Ten or more counts support this clonotype. The CDR3 sequence: CSAGFWDEQYF. CDR3 in DNA: TGCAGCGCTGGGTTTTGGGACGAGCAGTACTTC. The rearrangement links TRBV29-1 to TRBJ2-7; D remains unclear. CDR3 length: 11 amino acids. The germline V and J ends were trimmed by 7 bases and 5 bases, with 12 bases remaining between them. CDR1 and CDR2 from the germline V gene are SQVTM and ANQGSEA.

This clonotype was seen more than once but under ten times. The J gene is TRBJ2-2, the V gene TRBV4-3; weak D call: TRBD1 (7 bases). The germline V gene has CDR1 LGHNA and CDR2 YSLEER. The CDR3 has 16 residues. V lost 4 bases to trimming and J lost 5 bases, with 17 bases between them. DNA of the CDR3: TGCGCCAGCAGCCCCAAAGCAGGGGGGCGGACCGGGGAGCTGTTTTTT. It yields the protein CASSPKAGGRTGELFF.

The chain has TRBV7-9 and TRBJ2-3; TRBD2 aligns across 11 bases. Germline V CDR1 and CDR2: SEHNR, FQNEAQ (reference sequence). V gave up 5 bases and J gave up 1 base; unmatched junction bases: 5. This CDR3 has 16 amino acids. CDR3 DNA sequence: TGTGCCAGCAGCCCAAGGACTAGCGGGCGCACAGATACGCAGTATTTT. The encoded protein is CASSPRTSGRTDTQYF. Variable domain in full (rest from reference TRBV7-9 and TRBJ2-3): DTGVSQNPRHKITKRGQNVTFRCDPISEHNRLYWYRQTLGQGPEFLTYFQNEAQLEKSRLLSDRFSAERPKGSFSTLEIQRTEQGDSAMYLCASSPRTSGRTDTQYFGPGTRLTVL.

This clonotype has a count of ten or more. The chain is built from TRBV30 and TRBJ1-1; unclear D gene. This CDR3 comprises 14 residues. CDR1 GTSNPN and CDR2 SVGIG come from the germline V gene (reference sequence). Trimming pared 0 bases from V and 0 bases from J, leaving 8 bases between. This CDR3 reads CAWSVLTVNTEAFF. The CDR3 bases are TGTGCCTGGAGTGTACTCACGGTGAACACTGAAGCTTTCTTT.

This clonotype was picked up many times. The CDR3 nucleotides read TGTGCCAGCCCAGCGGGGAAAACCGGGGAGCTGTTTTTT. It codes for CASPAGKTGELFF. V usage is TRBV7-9 and J usage is TRBJ2-2, with TRBD2 matching over 7 bases. V dropped 8 bases and J dropped 5; count of bases not matched to a gene: 5. The length of the CDR3 is 13 residues. Germline loops: CDR1 SEHNR, CDR2 FQNEAQ (reference sequence).

As regards this clonotype: Germline and junction disagree at one end, which may indicate a read error. V is TRBV3-1 and J is TRBJ2-7; the match to TRBD1 covers 7 bases. CDR1 and CDR2 from the germline V gene are LGHDT and YNNKEL (reference sequence). This CDR3 has 15 residues. The CDR3 region has the DNA TGTGCCAGCTGCCAAGAACCCGGGACAGACTACGAGCAGTACTTC. Translating gives CASCQEPGTDYEQYF.

This clonotype was seen at least ten times. This chain uses TRBV5-1 with TRBJ2-1; D ambiguous. Germline values: CDR1 SGHRS, CDR2 YFSETQ. The V end was cut by 0 bases, the J end by 8 bases, with 6 bases between. CDR3 length: 12 amino acids. CDR3 amino acids: CASSLDGDEQFF. CDR3 in DNA: TGCGCCAGCAGCTTGGACGGAGATGAGCAGTTCTTC.